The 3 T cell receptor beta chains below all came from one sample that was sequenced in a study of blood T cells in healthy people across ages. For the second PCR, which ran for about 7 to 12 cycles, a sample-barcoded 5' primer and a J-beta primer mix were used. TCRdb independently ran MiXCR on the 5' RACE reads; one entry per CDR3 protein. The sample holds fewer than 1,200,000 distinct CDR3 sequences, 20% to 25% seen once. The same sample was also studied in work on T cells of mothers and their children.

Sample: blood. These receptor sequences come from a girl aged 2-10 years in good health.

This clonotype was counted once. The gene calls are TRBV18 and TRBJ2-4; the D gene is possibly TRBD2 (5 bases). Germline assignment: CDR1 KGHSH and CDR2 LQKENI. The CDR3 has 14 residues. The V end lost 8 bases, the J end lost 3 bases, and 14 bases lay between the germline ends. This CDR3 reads CASRPMGSKNIQYF. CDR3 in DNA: TGTGCCAGCAGACCGATGGGGAGCAAAAACATTCAGTACTTC.

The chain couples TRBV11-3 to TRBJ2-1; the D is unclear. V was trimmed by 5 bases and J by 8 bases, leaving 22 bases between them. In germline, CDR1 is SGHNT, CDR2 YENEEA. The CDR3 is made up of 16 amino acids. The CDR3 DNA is TGTGCCAGCAGCCCCCATTCAGGACCCAGGAGCGATGAGCAGTTCTTC. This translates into CASSPHSGPRSDEQFF. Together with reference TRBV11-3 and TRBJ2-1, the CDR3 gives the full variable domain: EAGVVQSPRYKIIEKKQPVAFWCNPISGHNTLYWYLQNLGQGPELLIRYENEEAVDDSQLPKDRFSAERLKGVDSTLKIQPAELGDSAVYLCASSPHSGPRSDEQFFGPGTRLTVL.

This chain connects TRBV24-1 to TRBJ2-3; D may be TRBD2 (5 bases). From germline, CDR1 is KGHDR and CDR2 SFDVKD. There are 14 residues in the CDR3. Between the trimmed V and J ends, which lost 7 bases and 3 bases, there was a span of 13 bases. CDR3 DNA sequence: TGTGCCACCAGGTCACGTCGGGGTACAGATACGCAGTATTTT. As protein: CATRSRRGTDTQYF.